The T cell receptor (beta chain) described here comes from a study of blood T cell repertoires in COVID-19. Study background: COVID-19 samples, acute and convalescent, were from the United States, Italy and Spain.

Cohorts were assigned according to the clinical history that participants reported. CDR1 and CDR2 from the germline V gene are SQVTM and ANQGSEA. The CDR3 is made up of 15 amino acids. V gave up 0 bases and J gave up 0 bases; unmatched junction bases: 3. Under the authors' procedure: Amplified reference gene primers provided the basis for estimating nucleated cell counts. Produced via immunoSEQ multiplex PCR; TCRdb's table is partial and in-frame only. For V, J and clone size, that table is used; D and trimming come from the DNA. The table records roughly 130,000 clones, 84% of them present only once.

V and J are TRBV29-1 and TRBJ2-7, with 9 bases lining up with TRBD2. This TCR was sampled from a man in his forties with acute COVID-19. Sequenced: PBMCs or T cells enriched from blood (not recorded which). CDR3 sequence: CSVEEVAGDSYEQYF. CDR3 in DNA: TGCAGCGTTGAAGAAGTAGCGGGAGACTCCTACGAGCAGTACTTC.